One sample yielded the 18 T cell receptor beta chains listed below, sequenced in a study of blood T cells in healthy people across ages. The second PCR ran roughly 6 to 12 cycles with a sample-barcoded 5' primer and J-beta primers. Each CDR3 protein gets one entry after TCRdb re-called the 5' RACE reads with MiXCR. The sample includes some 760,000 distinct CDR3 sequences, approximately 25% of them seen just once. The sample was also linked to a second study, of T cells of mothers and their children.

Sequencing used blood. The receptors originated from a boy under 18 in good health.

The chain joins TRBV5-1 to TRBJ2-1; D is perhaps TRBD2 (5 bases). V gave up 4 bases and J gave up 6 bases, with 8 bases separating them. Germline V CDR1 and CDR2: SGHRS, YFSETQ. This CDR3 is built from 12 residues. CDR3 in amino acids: CASSVDFNEQFF. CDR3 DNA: TGCGCCAGCAGCGTGGACTTCAATGAGCAGTTCTTC.

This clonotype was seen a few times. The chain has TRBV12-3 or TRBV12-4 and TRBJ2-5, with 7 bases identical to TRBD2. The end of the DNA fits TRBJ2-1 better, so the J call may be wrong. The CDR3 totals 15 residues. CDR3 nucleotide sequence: TGTGCCAGCAGCCCCGGAGGGAGCGGGGTGGATGAGCAGTTCTTC. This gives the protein CASSPGGSGVDEQFF.

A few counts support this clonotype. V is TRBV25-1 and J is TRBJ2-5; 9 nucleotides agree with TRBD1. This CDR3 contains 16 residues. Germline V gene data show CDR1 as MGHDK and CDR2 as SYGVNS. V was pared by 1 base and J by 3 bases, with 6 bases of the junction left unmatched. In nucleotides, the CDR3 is TGTGCCAGCAGTGAATTGCGGGACAGGGTCGAAGAGACCCAGTACTTC. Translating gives CASSELRDRVEETQYF.

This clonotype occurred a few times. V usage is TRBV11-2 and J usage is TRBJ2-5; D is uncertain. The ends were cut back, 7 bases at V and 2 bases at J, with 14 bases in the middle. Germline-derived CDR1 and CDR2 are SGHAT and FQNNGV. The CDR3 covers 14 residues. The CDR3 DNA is TGTGCCAGCAACAAAAGGTGGGGACAAGAGACCCAGTACTTC. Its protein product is CASNKRWGQETQYF.

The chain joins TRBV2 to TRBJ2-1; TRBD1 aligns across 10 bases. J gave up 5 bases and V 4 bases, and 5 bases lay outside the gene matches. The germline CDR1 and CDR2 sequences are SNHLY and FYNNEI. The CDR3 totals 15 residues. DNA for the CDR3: TGTGCCAGCAGTGGGGGGACAGGGGCGCACAATGAGCAGTTCTTC. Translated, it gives CASSGGTGAHNEQFF.

CDR3 region: CASSQAEGGTPYEQYF. The CDR3 DNA sequence: TGTGCCAGCAGCCAAGCTGAAGGGGGGACTCCCTACGAGCAGTACTTC. The gene calls are TRBV3-1 and TRBJ2-5; perhaps D is TRBD1 or TRBD2 (6 bases each). The J call may be faulty, since TRBJ2-7 better matches the DNA end. The germline V gene has CDR1 LGHDT and CDR2 YNNKEL (reference sequence). This CDR3 contains 16 residues.

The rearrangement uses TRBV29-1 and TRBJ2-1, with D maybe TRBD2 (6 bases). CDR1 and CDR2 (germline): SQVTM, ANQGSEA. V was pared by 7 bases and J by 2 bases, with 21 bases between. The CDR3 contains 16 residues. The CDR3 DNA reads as TGCAGCGCCCACGGATTAGCGGTGATACCCTACAATGAGCAGTTCTTC. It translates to CSAHGLAVIPYNEQFF.

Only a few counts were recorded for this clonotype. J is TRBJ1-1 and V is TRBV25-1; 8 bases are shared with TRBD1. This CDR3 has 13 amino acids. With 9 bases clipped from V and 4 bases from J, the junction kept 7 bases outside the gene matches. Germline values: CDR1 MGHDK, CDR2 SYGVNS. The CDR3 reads CASRQGLGTEAFF. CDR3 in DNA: TGTGCCAGTAGACAGGGGTTGGGCACTGAAGCTTTCTTT.

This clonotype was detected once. CDR3 sequence (DNA): TGTGCCAGCAGCAAAAAGGGGCATGAGCAGTTCTTC. As protein: CASSKKGHEQFF. The chain combines TRBV7-9 with TRBJ2-7; D might be TRBD1 (5 bases). The J call is doubtful: the DNA matches TRBJ2-1 better. The germline V gene has CDR1 SEHNR and CDR2 FQNEAQ (reference sequence). The CDR3 runs 12 residues.

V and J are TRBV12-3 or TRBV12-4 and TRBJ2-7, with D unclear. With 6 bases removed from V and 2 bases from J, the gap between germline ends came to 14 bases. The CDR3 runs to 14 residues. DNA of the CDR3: TGTGCCAGCAGGCCCCAATCCGGTCCCTACGAGCAGTACTTC. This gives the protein CASRPQSGPYEQYF.

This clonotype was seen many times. The DNA of the CDR3 is TGTGCCATCAGTGCCACAGGGGGCCTAGCCAAAAACATTCAGTACTTC. Translation gives CAISATGGLAKNIQYF. The chain uses TRBV10-3 and TRBJ2-4, with TRBD1 matching 9 bases. Germline CDR1 ENHRY, CDR2 SYGVKD. The CDR3 consists of 16 residues. With 4 bases clipped from V and 0 bases from J, the junction kept 4 bases outside the gene matches.

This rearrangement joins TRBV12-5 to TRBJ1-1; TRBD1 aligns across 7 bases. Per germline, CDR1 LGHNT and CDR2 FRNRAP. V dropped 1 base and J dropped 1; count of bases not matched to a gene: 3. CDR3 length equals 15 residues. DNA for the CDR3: TGTGCTAGTGGTTTGGCCCACAGGGGGAACACTGAAGCTTTCTTT. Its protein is CASGLAHRGNTEAFF.

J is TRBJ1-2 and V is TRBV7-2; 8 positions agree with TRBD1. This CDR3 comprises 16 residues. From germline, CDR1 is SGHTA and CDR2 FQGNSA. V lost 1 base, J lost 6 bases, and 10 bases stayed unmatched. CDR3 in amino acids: CASSLVGPGGRDGYTF. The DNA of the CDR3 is TGTGCCAGCAGCTTAGTGGGGCCAGGGGGCAGGGATGGCTACACCTTC.

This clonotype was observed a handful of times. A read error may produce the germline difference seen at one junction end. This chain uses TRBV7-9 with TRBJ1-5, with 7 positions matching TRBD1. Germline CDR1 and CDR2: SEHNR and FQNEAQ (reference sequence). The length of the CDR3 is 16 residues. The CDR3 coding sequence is TGTGCCAGCAGCTCTACTCGACAGGGAAAAAATCAGCCCCAGCACTTT. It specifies CASSSTRQGKNQPQHF.

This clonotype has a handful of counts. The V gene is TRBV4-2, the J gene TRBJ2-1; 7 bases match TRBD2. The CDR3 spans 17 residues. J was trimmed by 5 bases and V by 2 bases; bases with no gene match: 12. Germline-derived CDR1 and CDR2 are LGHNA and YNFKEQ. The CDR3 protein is CASSQRMSGAFHNEQFF. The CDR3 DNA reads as TGTGCCAGCAGCCAAAGAATGAGCGGGGCATTCCACAATGAGCAGTTCTTC.

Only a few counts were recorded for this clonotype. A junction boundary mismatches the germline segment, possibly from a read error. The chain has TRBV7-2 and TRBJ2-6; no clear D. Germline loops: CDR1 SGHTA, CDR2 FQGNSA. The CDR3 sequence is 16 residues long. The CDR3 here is CASRLVGTPGANVLTF. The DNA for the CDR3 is TGTGCCAGCCGCTTAGTTGGCACGCCTGGGGCCAACGTCCTGACTTTC.

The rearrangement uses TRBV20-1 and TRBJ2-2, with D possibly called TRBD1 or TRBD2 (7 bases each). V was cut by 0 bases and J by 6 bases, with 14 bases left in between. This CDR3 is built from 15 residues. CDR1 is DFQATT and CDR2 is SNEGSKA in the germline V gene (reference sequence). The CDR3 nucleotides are TGCAGTGCTAGAGATTTCAGGGGGGGCGCCGGGGAGCTGTTTTTT. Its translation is CSARDFRGGAGELFF.

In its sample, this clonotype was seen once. The CDR3 is CASSVFSPTSGRTDTQYF. CDR3 in DNA: TGTGCCAGCAGCGTATTTTCCCCCACTAGCGGGAGAACAGATACGCAGTATTTT. V gene TRBV9 combines with J gene TRBJ2-3; 11 bases line up with TRBD2. The CDR3 is made up of 18 amino acids. The germline gives CDR1 SGDLS, CDR2 YYNGEE. Germline trimming cut 1 base from V and 3 bases from J; bases unmatched to any gene: 10.